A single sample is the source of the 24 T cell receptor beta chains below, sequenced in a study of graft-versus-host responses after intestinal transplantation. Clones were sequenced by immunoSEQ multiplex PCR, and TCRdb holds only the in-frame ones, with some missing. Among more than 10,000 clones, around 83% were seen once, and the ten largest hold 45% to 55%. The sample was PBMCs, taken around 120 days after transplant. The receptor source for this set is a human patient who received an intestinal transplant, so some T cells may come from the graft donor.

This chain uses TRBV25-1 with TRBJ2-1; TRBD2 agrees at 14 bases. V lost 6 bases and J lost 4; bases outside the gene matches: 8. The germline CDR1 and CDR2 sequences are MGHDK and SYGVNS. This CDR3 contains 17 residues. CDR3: CASSDSGTSGRYNEQFF. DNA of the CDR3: TGTGCCAGCAGCGACTCCGGGACTAGCGGGAGATACAATGAGCAGTTCTTC. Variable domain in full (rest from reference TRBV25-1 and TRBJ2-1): EADIYQTPRYLVIGTGKKITLECSQTMGHDKMYWYQQDPGMELHLIHYSYGVNSTEKGDLSSESTVSRIRTEHFPLTLESARPSHTSQYLCASSDSGTSGRYNEQFFGPGTRLTVL.

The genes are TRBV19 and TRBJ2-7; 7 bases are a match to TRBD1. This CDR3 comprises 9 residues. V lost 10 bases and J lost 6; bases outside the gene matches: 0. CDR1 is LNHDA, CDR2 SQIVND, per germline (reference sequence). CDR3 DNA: TGTGCCACAGGGGGCGAGCAGTACTTC. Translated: CATGGEQYF.

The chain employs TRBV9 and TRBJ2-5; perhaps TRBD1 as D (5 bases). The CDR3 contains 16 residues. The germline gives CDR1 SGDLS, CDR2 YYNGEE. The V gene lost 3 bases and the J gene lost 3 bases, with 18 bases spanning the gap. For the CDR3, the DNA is TGTGCCAGCAGCGGGGGCCCGGCCAGGGCCGAAGAGACCCAGTACTTC. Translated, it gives CASSGGPARAEETQYF.

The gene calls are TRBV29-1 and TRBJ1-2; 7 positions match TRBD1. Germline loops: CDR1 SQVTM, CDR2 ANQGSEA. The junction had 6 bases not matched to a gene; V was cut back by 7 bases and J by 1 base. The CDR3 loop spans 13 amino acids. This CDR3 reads CSARTGINYGYTF. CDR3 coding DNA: TGCAGCGCTCGGACAGGAATTAACTATGGCTACACCTTC.

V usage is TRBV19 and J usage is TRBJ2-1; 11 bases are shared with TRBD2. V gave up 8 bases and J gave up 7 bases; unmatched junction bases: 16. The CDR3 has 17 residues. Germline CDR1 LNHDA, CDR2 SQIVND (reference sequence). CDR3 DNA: TGTGCCAGTGGGAATGTGGTGCTAGCGGGAGGCCGAAATGAGCAGTTCTTC. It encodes CASGNVVLAGGRNEQFF.

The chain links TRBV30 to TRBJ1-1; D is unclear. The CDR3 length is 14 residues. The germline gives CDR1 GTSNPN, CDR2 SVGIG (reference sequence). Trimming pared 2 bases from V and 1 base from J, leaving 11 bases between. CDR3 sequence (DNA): TGTGCCTGGAGTTTCCGGCCCCAGAACACTGAAGCTTTCTTT. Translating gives CAWSFRPQNTEAFF.

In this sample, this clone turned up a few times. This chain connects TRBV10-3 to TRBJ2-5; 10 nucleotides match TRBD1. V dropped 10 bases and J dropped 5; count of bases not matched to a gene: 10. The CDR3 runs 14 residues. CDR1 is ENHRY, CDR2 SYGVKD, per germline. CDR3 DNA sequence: TGTGCCACCGGACAGGGGGTGGTTGCGGAGACCCAGTACTTC. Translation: CATGQGVVAETQYF.

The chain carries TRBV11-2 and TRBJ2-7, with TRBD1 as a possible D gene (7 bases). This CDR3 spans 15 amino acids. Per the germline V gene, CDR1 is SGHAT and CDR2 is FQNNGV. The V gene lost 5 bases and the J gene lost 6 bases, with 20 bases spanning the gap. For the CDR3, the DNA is TGTGCCAGCAGCCCGCAGGGGACAGTGGGGGGCGAGCAGTACTTC. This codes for CASSPQGTVGGEQYF.

The DNA of the CDR3 is TGTGCCAGTAGTTCCCTTAGGGACGGCCTAGGGGAGCAGTACTTC. Encoded protein: CASSSLRDGLGEQYF. The rearrangement uses TRBV19 and TRBJ2-7; D tentatively fits TRBD1 or TRBD2 (5 bases each). The germline CDR1 and CDR2 sequences are LNHDA and SQIVND (reference sequence). There are 15 residues in the CDR3. V shed 5 bases and J shed 7 bases, with 21 bases lying between them.

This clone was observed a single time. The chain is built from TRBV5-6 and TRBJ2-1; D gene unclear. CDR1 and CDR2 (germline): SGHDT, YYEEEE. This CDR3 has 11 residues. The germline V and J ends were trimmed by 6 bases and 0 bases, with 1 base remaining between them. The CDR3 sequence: CASTSYNEQFF. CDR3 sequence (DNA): TGTGCCAGCACCTCCTACAATGAGCAGTTCTTC.

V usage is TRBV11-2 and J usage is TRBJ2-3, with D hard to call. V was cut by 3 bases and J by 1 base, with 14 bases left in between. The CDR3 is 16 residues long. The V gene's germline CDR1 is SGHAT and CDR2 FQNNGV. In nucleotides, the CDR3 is TGTGCCAGCAGCTTTGTTTTGGTCAGGCGCACAGATACGCAGTATTTT. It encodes CASSFVLVRRTDTQYF.

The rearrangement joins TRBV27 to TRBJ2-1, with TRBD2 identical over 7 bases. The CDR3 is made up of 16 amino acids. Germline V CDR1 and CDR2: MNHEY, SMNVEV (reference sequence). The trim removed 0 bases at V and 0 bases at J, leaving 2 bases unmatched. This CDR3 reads CASSLSGGSSYNEQFF. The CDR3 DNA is TGTGCCAGCAGTTTATCGGGCGGGAGCTCCTACAATGAGCAGTTCTTC.

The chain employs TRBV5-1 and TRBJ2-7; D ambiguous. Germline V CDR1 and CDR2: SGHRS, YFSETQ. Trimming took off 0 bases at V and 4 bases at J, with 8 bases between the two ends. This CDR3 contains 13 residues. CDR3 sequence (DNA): TGCGCCAGCAGCTTGGGACGATGGTACGAGCAGTACTTC. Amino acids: CASSLGRWYEQYF.

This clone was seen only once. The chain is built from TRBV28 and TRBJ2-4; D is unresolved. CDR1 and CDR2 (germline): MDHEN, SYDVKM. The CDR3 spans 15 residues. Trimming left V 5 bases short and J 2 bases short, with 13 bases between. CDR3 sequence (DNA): TGTGCCAGCAGTAGCGAGTTGGGTTCCAAAAACATTCAGTACTTC. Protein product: CASSSELGSKNIQYF.

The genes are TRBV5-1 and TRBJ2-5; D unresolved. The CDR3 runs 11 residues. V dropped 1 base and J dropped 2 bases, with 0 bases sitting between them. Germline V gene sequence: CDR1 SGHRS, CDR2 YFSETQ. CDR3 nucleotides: TGCGCCAGCAGCTTGCAAGAGACCCAGTACTTC. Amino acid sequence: CASSLQETQYF.

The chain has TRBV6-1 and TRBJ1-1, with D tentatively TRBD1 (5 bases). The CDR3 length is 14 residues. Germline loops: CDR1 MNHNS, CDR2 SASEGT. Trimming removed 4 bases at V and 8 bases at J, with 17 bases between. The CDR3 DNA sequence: TGTGCCAGCAGTGGAGGGGATATTCCCCTCGAAGCTTTCTTT. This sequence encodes CASSGGDIPLEAFF.

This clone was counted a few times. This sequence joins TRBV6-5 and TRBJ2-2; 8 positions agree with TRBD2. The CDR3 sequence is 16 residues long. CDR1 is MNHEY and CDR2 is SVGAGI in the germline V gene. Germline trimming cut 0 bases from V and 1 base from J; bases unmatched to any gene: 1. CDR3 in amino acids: CASSYSGLGNTGELFF. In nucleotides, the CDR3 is TGTGCCAGCAGTTACTCGGGACTAGGGAACACCGGGGAGCTGTTTTTT.

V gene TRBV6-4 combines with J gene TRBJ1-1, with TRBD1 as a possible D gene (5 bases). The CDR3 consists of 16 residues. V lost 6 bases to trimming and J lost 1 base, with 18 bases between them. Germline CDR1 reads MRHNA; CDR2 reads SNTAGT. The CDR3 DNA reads TGTGCCAGCAGCCCAACACCGGGACGGGGGAACACTGAAGCTTTCTTT. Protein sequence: CASSPTPGRGNTEAFF.

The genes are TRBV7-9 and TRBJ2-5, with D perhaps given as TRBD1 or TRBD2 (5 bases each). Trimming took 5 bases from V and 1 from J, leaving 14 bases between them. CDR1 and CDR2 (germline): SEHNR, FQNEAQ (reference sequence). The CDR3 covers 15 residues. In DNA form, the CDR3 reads TGTGCCAGCAGCCCCCATGAGGGGACCCAAGAGACCCAGTACTTC. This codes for CASSPHEGTQETQYF.

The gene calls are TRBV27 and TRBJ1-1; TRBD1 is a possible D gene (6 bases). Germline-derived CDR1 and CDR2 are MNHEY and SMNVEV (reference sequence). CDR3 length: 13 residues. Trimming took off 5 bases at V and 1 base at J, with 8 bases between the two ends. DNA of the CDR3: TGTGCCAGCAGTCTGACAGGGAACACTGAAGCTTTCTTT. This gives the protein CASSLTGNTEAFF.

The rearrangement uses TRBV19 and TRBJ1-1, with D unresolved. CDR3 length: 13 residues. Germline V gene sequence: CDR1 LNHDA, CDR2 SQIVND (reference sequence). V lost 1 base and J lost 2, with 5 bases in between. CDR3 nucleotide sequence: TGTGCCAGTAGTATAGGAATCAACACTGAAGCTTTCTTT. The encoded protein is CASSIGINTEAFF.

The CDR3: CASRPTSTDTQYF. In nucleotides, the CDR3 is TGTGCCAGCAGACCCACCAGCACAGATACGCAGTATTTT. The chain links TRBV11-2 to TRBJ2-3; the D is unclear. V lost 6 bases and J 0 bases, leaving 7 bases between the germline ends. The germline CDR1 and CDR2 sequences are SGHAT and FQNNGV. The CDR3 contains 13 residues.

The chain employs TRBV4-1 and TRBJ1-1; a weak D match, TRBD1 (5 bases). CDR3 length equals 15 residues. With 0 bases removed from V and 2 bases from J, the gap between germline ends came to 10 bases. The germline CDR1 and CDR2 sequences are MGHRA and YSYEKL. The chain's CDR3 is CASSQDSRGNTEAFF. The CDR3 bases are TGCGCCAGCAGCCAAGATAGTAGGGGAAACACTGAAGCTTTCTTT.

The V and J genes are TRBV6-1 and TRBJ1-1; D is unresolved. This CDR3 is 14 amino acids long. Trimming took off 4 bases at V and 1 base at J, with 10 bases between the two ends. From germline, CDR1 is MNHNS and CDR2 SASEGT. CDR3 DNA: TGTGCCAGCAGTGTTGGCCTTGAGAACACTGAAGCTTTCTTT. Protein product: CASSVGLENTEAFF.